These T cell receptor beta chains were read from a single sample in a study of a mutant IDH1 vaccine in newly diagnosed glioma. Their specific antigens are unknown. The table came from immunoSEQ multiplex PCR; TCRdb's copy has only in-frame clones and leaves some out. In the table there are around 76,000 clones, approximately 85% of which are singletons. The sequencing used PBMCs, collected from a glioma patient whose treatment included an IDH1 peptide vaccine. The receptor set was obtained from a woman in her forties or fifties with glioma. The CDR3 runs from the conserved cysteine through the conserved F or W. Each record gives: J gene, CDR3 length, D gene, V gene, clone size, CDR3 DNA, CDR3 protein. The D gene is left open where the match is weak. Expanded clones get a size class; other rows say once, few or many, or leave the size out.

TRBJ2-2	17	.	TRBV18	.	TGTGCCAGCTCACCGTTCCCCGTGGTCGGGAACACCGGGGAGCTGTTTTTT	CASSPFPVVGNTGELFF
TRBJ2-2	17	TRBD1	TRBV27	once	TGTGCCAGCAGTCCGGCCCGGACAGGGGGTCCTACCGGGGAGCTGTTTTTT	CASSPARTGGPTGELFF
TRBJ2-3	15	TRBD2	TRBV5-6	few	TGTGCCAGCAGCCCCGGGACTAGCGGGACGGATACGCAGTATTTT	CASSPGTSGTDTQYF
TRBJ1-5	12	TRBD1	TRBV6-6	.	TGTGCCACTACAGGGGTCAATCAGCCCCAGCATTTT	CATTGVNQPQHF
TRBJ2-7	16	TRBD1	TRBV27	.	TGTGCCAGCAGTTTCCTACCGGGACAGGGGGAGTACGAGCAGTACTTC	CASSFLPGQGEYEQYF
TRBJ2-7	13	.	TRBV5-1	once	TGCGCCAGCAGCGACGGGCCTTCCTACGAGCAGTACTTC	CASSDGPSYEQYF
TRBJ2-2	14	.	TRBV27	.	TGTGCCAGCAGTTTAGACGGGAACACCGGGGAGCTGTTTTTT	CASSLDGNTGELFF
TRBJ2-1	15	TRBD2	TRBV6-1	.	TGTGCCAGCAGCCCTAGCGGGAGCCCTCGGGGTGAGCAGTTCTTC	CASSPSGSPRGEQFF
TRBJ2-7	16	TRBD2	TRBV7-6	.	TGTGCCAGCAGCCTAGGCGGGACTAGCGGTTCCTACGAGCAGTACTTC	CASSLGGTSGSYEQYF
TRBJ2-5	15	TRBD2	TRBV5-1	.	TGCGCCAGCAGCTTGGGGCCTAGCGGGGAAGAGACCCAGTACTTC	CASSLGPSGEETQYF
TRBJ2-5	16	.	TRBV5-1	.	TGCGCCAGCAGCCCCGGAAGACAGGCTTCACAAGAGACCCAGTACTTC	CASSPGRQASQETQYF
TRBJ2-7	15	.	TRBV11-2	.	TGTGCCAGCAGCATAGGAGGGTACCGGGTGGACGAGCAGTACTTC	CASSIGGYRVDEQYF
TRBJ1-1	15	TRBD1	TRBV29-1	.	TGCAGCGTTGAAGGGGGACAGGGGTTGAACACTGAAGCTTTCTTT	CSVEGGQGLNTEAFF
TRBJ1-1	13	.	TRBV11-3	.	TGTGCCAGCAGTAAAGGCCTGAACACTGAAGCTTTCTTT	CASSKGLNTEAFF
TRBJ2-4	14	.	TRBV30	.	TGTGCCTGTCAAACGGGTTTAGCCAAAAACATTCAGTACTTC	CACQTGLAKNIQYF
TRBJ1-3	15	.	TRBV6-5	.	TGTGCCAGCAGTACCAAGGGGAGCTCTGGAAACACCATATATTTT	CASSTKGSSGNTIYF
TRBJ1-1	17	.	TRBV11-2	.	TGTGCCAGCAGCTTAGTCGTGGCTTTGGGTCAGGGGTCTGAAGCTTTCTTT	CASSLVVALGQGSEAFF